This T cell receptor beta chain was identified during a study of T cells in Graves' hyperthyroidism and ophthalmopathy. Background on the study: It was at initial diagnosis, before any treatment, that peripheral blood was collected.

Study findings and constraints: Researchers found most expanded thyroid clonotypes above 0.001 in blood as well.

This clonotype was observed many times. As yet, its antigen is unknown. CDR3 length equals 12 residues. CDR1 MNHEY and CDR2 SMNVEV come from the germline V gene (reference sequence). The V end lost 6 bases, the J end lost 3 bases, and 8 bases lay between the germline ends. Researchers amplified the TCR beta CDR3 regions from RNA transcripts. First-round RT-PCR targeting the TCR CDR3 was performed with the HTBI primer set. In TCRdb, the multiplex PCR reads were re-called with MiXCR into one record per CDR3 protein. The sample includes hundreds of thousands of distinct CDR3 sequences, approximately 13% seen only once; the top ten take almost 6%. Diagnosis of hyperthyroidism was new in patients aged 18 to 65, and its duration was under 2 months. 8.5 to 10 ml of fresh peripheral blood supplied the PBMCs.

The source material was blood. This TCR came from a young woman with Graves' hyperthyroidism that later progressed to Graves' ophthalmopathy. The V and J genes are TRBV27 and TRBJ1-1; D unclear. The DNA for the CDR3 is TGTGCCAGCAGGAGTTTGGACACTGAAGCTTTCTTT. Translated: CASRSLDTEAFF.